Presented here are 14 T cell receptor beta chains from one specimen sequenced in a study of radiation and T cells in renal cell carcinoma. Sequencing used immunoSEQ multiplex PCR; TCRdb keeps in-frame clones, though not all of them. The repertoire has around 12,000 clones, around 30% of them found once; the top ten carry 15% to 19%. Treatment here: 15 Gy SBRT to primary tumor, nephrectomy 4 weeks later. The sequenced sample was tumor tissue, obtained from a patient whose treatment included radiotherapy and nephrectomy. The receptors originated from a man between 60 and 75 years old with renal cell carcinoma.

This clone has a count of ten or more. V usage is TRBV18 and J usage is TRBJ1-2; perhaps TRBD1 as D (5 bases). Germline V gene sequence: CDR1 KGHSH, CDR2 LQKENI. V lost 3 bases and J lost 14, with 10 bases in between. The CDR3 consists of 10 residues. CDR3 DNA sequence: TGTGCCAGCTCACCCGACAGCTTAACCTTC. It is translated as CASSPDSLTF.

This clone has more than one count but fewer than ten. CDR3 residues: CASTRNWSSYEQYV. As DNA, the CDR3 is TGTGCCAGCACGCGAAATTGGTCCTCCTACGAGCAGTACGTC. The gene calls are TRBV6-5 and TRBJ2-7, with D unresolved. Germline CDR1 MNHEY, CDR2 SVGAGI. The CDR3 spans 14 residues. Trimming left V 7 bases short and J 0 bases short, with 13 bases between.

This clone is medium-sized (0.01 to 0.1%) within its sample. V is TRBV4-3 and J is TRBJ2-1; 7 bases agree with TRBD1. The CDR3 is 13 amino acids. Germline values: CDR1 LGHNA, CDR2 YSLEER. Unmatched junction bases numbered 7, after V lost 1 base and J lost 13 bases. CDR3 DNA sequence: TGCGCCAGCAGCCAAGCTCCCCGAGGGGGCCAGTTCTTC. Translated, it gives CASSQAPRGGQFF.

The V and J genes are TRBV30 and TRBJ1-4; D not resolved. There are 13 residues in the CDR3. The V end lost 2 bases, the J end lost 7 bases, and 11 bases lay between the germline ends. CDR1 and CDR2 from the germline V gene are GTSNPN and SVGIG (reference sequence). In nucleotides, the CDR3 is TGTGCCTGGAGTCTCGGGAGGGTTGAAAAACTGTTTTTT. It encodes CAWSLGRVEKLFF.

The V call is TRBV4-3, the J call TRBJ1-4; D uncertain. The CDR3 runs 14 residues. CDR1 is LGHNA, CDR2 YSLEER, per germline. V was pared by 0 bases and J by 10 bases, with 12 bases between. The CDR3 sequence is CASSQEGGLAKLFF. The CDR3 region has the DNA TGCGCCAGCAGCCAAGAGGGCGGCCTGGCAAAACTGTTTTTT.

This clone was found once. This chain links TRBV15 with TRBJ1-2, with D unclear. This CDR3 has 14 amino acids. Looked up from germline, CDR1 is LNHNV and CDR2 is YYDKDF (reference sequence). V was trimmed by 0 bases and J by 4 bases, leaving 9 bases between them. The CDR3 is CATSRDYSFYGYTF. As DNA, the CDR3 is TGTGCCACCAGCAGAGATTACAGTTTCTATGGCTACACCTTC.

The V call is TRBV9, the J call TRBJ2-1; tentatively, D is TRBD1 (6 bases). Trimming removed 0 bases at V and 8 bases at J, with 12 bases between. From germline, CDR1 is SGDLS and CDR2 YYNGEE. The CDR3 spans 14 residues. The CDR3 spells CASSVEGVGDEQFF. CDR3 coding DNA: TGTGCCAGCAGCGTAGAGGGGGTTGGCGATGAGCAGTTCTTC.

The rearrangement joins TRBV9 to TRBJ2-5; D not resolved. Germline CDR1 and CDR2: SGDLS and YYNGEE. V lost 0 bases, J lost 4 bases, and 16 bases lay in between. CDR3 size: 16 residues. CDR3 nucleotides: TGTGCCAGCAGCGTAGGGCAATCCCCTCCCGGAGAGACCCAGTACTTC. Its translation: CASSVGQSPPGETQYF.

This clone was picked up a small number of times. The rearrangement joins TRBV7-8 to TRBJ2-1; 16 bases are a match to TRBD2. The CDR3 length is 16 residues. The V and J ends lost 3 bases and 5 bases, in that order; junction bases with no gene match: 1. Germline loops: CDR1 SGHVS, CDR2 FQNEAQ. This CDR3 is CASSFGTSGGDNEQFF. As DNA, the CDR3 is TGTGCCAGCAGCTTTGGGACTAGCGGGGGGGACAATGAGCAGTTCTTC.

In this sample, this clone turned up a few times. The chain joins TRBV6-5 to TRBJ2-1; perhaps TRBD2 as D (6 bases). With 6 bases removed from V and 7 bases from J, the gap between germline ends came to 19 bases. CDR3 length: 15 residues. CDR1 and CDR2 (germline): MNHEY, SVGAGI. The CDR3 DNA reads as TGTGCCAGCAGGGAAAGGCGGGGCTGGGGGAATGAGCAGTTCTTC. Translation: CASRERRGWGNEQFF.

This clone showed up just a few times. The chain is built from TRBV9 and TRBJ1-1; D not resolved. Trimming took 4 bases from V and 1 from J, leaving 11 bases between them. CDR1 is SGDLS, CDR2 YYNGEE, per germline. This CDR3 spans 14 amino acids. CDR3: CASSFRRENTEAFF. The CDR3, as DNA: TGTGCCAGCAGCTTCCGACGGGAGAACACTGAAGCTTTCTTT.

This chain links TRBV2 with TRBJ1-6; weak D call: TRBD1 (5 bases). CDR1 and CDR2 from the germline V gene are SNHLY and FYNNEI. Deletions cut 1 base from V and 7 bases from J, with 14 bases between. The CDR3 runs to 16 residues. CDR3 protein: CASSEVGGVYNSPLHF. DNA for the CDR3: TGTGCCAGCAGTGAAGTGGGGGGGGTTTACAATTCACCCCTCCACTTT.

The chain has TRBV18 and TRBJ1-1, with a possible D match to TRBD1 (5 bases). Per the germline V gene, CDR1 is KGHSH and CDR2 is LQKENI. The CDR3 is 17 amino acids. The germline V and J ends were trimmed by 4 bases and 1 base, with 19 bases remaining between them. DNA for the CDR3: TGTGCCAGCTCACGACGGGGCTACGGGGAACGGAACACTGAAGCTTTCTTT. It encodes CASSRRGYGERNTEAFF.

This clone qualifies as medium-sized. DNA of the CDR3: TGTGCCAGCAGCGTAGGACCCCTCAATGAGCAGTTCTTC. Amino acids: CASSVGPLNEQFF. The chain combines TRBV9 with TRBJ2-1, with D uncertain. The CDR3 has 13 amino acids. V was pared by 0 bases and J by 6 bases, with 7 bases between. Germline loops: CDR1 SGDLS, CDR2 YYNGEE.